The 28 T cell receptor beta chains in this list originate from one sample, sequenced in a study of radiotherapy plus CTLA-4 blockade in lung cancer. The data were produced by immunoSEQ multiplex PCR, yet TCRdb's version contains in-frame clones alone and is incomplete. The sample yields 75,000 to 95,000 clones, 72% seen once. The input for sequencing was peripheral blood, taken from a patient treated with radiotherapy plus ipilimumab. These TCRs come from a human donor with non-small cell lung cancer that progressed on radiotherapy plus ipilimumab.

The chain is built from TRBV6-6 and TRBJ2-1; D call uncertain. V was trimmed by 5 bases and J by 2 bases, leaving 7 bases between them. The CDR3 runs 13 residues. The germline CDR1 and CDR2 sequences are MNHNY and SVGAGI (reference sequence). CDR3: CASSTSAYNEQFF. The DNA of the CDR3 is TGTGCCAGCAGTACCTCAGCCTACAATGAGCAGTTCTTC.

The chain couples TRBV28 to TRBJ2-7, with D possibly being TRBD2 (6 bases). Germline CDR1 reads MDHEN; CDR2 reads SYDVKM. This CDR3 comprises 17 residues. Between the trimmed V and J ends, which lost 3 bases and 5 bases, there was a span of 23 bases. The DNA of the CDR3 is TGTGCCAGCAGTTTGTGGTCGGGAGAGGTGGGTCTCGACGAGCAGTACTTC. As protein: CASSLWSGEVGLDEQYF.

The chain links TRBV10-1 to TRBJ1-2, with 10 bases matching TRBD1. CDR1 is WNHNN, CDR2 SYGVQD, per germline (reference sequence). Germline trimming cut 8 bases from V and 10 bases from J; bases unmatched to any gene: 7. The CDR3 length is 12 residues. The CDR3 DNA reads TGCGCCAGCCGGGGACAGGGGAATGACTACACCTTC. It specifies CASRGQGNDYTF.

The V and J genes are TRBV6-1 and TRBJ2-1; D may be TRBD1 or TRBD2 (5 bases each). V dropped 6 bases and J dropped 1 base, with 13 bases sitting between them. The CDR3 spans 15 residues. The germline CDR1 and CDR2 sequences are MNHNS and SASEGT. This CDR3 is CASRTGTQSYNEQFF. CDR3 DNA: TGTGCCAGCAGAACCGGGACCCAATCCTACAATGAGCAGTTCTTC.

The chain joins TRBV5-1 to TRBJ2-2, with TRBD1 as a possible D gene (6 bases). This CDR3 has 13 amino acids. Trimming left V 9 bases short and J 3 bases short, with 12 bases between. Germline V CDR1 and CDR2: SGHRS, YFSETQ. The CDR3 DNA sequence: TGCGCCACCAGGACAGCCGACACCGGGGAGCTGTTTTTT. Translation: CATRTADTGELFF.

This clone was seen at least ten times. This chain uses TRBV5-1 with TRBJ1-2; a possible D gene is TRBD1 (6 bases). Germline lookup yields CDR1 SGHRS and CDR2 YFSETQ. Trimming took 1 base from V and 6 from J, leaving 13 bases between them. The CDR3 runs 14 residues. CDR3 protein: CASSLQGRGDGYTF. The DNA for the CDR3 is TGCGCCAGCAGCTTGCAGGGGCGCGGTGATGGCTACACCTTC. Based on the CDR3 plus reference TRBV5-1 and TRBJ1-2, the full variable domain is KAGVTQTPRYLIKTRGQQVTLSCSPISGHRSVSWYQQTPGQGLQFLFEYFSETQRNKGNFPGRFSGRQFSNSRSEMNVSTLELGDSALYLCASSLQGRGDGYTFGSGTRLTVV.

The V gene is TRBV28, the J gene TRBJ2-1; TRBD1 matches 7 bases. Germline CDR1 MDHEN, CDR2 SYDVKM. Trimming took 8 bases from V and 7 from J; bases not matched to a gene: 11. CDR3 length: 14 residues. CDR3 DNA: TGTGCCAGCGAACGACAGGGTCCGAAAAATGAGCAGTTCTTC. It is translated as CASERQGPKNEQFF.

The chain has TRBV9 and TRBJ2-2; 10 bases are a match to TRBD1. Trimming took 4 bases from V and 5 from J; bases not matched to a gene: 8. The CDR3 loop spans 16 amino acids. Looked up from germline, CDR1 is SGDLS and CDR2 is YYNGEE. The CDR3 protein is CASSFSGTGDTGELFF. The CDR3 region has the DNA TGTGCCAGCAGCTTTTCCGGGACAGGGGATACCGGGGAGCTGTTTTTT.

Only a few counts were recorded for this clone. The chain recombines TRBV18 with TRBJ1-2; 8 positions agree with TRBD1. V dropped 3 bases and J dropped 4; count of bases not matched to a gene: 1. This CDR3 has 13 amino acids. Germline CDR1 and CDR2: KGHSH and LQKENI. The CDR3 nucleotides read TGTGCCAGCTCACCGGGACAGGCCTATGGCTACACCTTC. It yields the protein CASSPGQAYGYTF.

The genes are TRBV6-5 and TRBJ1-1; D is unresolved. This CDR3 is built from 12 residues. In germline, CDR1 is MNHEY, CDR2 SVGAGI. V lost 7 bases and J 7 bases, leaving 13 bases between the germline ends. CDR3 bases: TGTGCCAGCATGTCATGGGTGGGTGAAGCTTTCTTT. Amino acids: CASMSWVGEAFF.

The chain combines TRBV10-2 with TRBJ1-1, with no clear D. V was trimmed by 3 bases and J by 6 bases, leaving 11 bases between them. Germline V CDR1 and CDR2: WSHSY, SAAADI. The CDR3 has 13 residues. The CDR3 region is CASSDVWEAEAFF. In DNA form, the CDR3 reads TGCGCCAGCAGTGATGTTTGGGAGGCTGAAGCTTTCTTT.

The chain is built from TRBV6-9 and TRBJ1-1, with 7 bases that match TRBD1. This CDR3 spans 14 amino acids. The ends lost 6 bases at V and 2 bases at J; junction bases unmatched: 6. Germline loops: CDR1 MNHGY, CDR2 SVAAGI. The CDR3 reads CASRRQGVNTEAFF. The CDR3 coding sequence is TGTGCCAGCAGACGACAGGGAGTTAACACTGAAGCTTTCTTT.

This clone has a single count. This chain connects TRBV7-9 to TRBJ1-6; D gene uncertain. The V end lost 6 bases, the J end lost 0 bases, and 9 bases lay between the germline ends. The CDR3 runs 15 residues. Germline V gene lookup returns CDR1 SEHNR and CDR2 FQNEAQ (reference sequence). CDR3 DNA: TGTGCCAGCAGAGAGTCGAGCTCCTATAATTCACCCCTCCACTTT. Translating gives CASRESSSYNSPLHF.

V gene TRBV7-3 combines with J gene TRBJ1-2; TRBD1 might be the D (6 bases). The CDR3 covers 15 residues. With 0 bases removed from V and 3 bases from J, the gap between germline ends came to 11 bases. CDR1 SGHTA and CDR2 FQGTGA come from the germline V gene. The DNA for the CDR3 is TGTGCCAGCAGCTTAACGGGAACAGGGTACTATGGCTACACCTTC. Translating gives CASSLTGTGYYGYTF.

The chain is built from TRBV19 and TRBJ2-1; 14 bases align to TRBD2. Losses at the gene ends were 3 bases for V and 7 bases for J; bases not matched to a gene: 2. The CDR3 loop spans 15 amino acids. Looked up from germline, CDR1 is LNHDA and CDR2 is SQIVND (reference sequence). The chain's CDR3 is CASSIRLAGGNEQFF. The CDR3 DNA sequence: TGTGCCAGTAGTATCCGACTAGCGGGGGGGAATGAGCAGTTCTTC.

The chain uses TRBV6-1 and TRBJ2-1; 9 bases align to TRBD1. CDR3 length: 16 amino acids. Germline CDR1 MNHNS, CDR2 SASEGT. J lost 6 bases, V lost 0 bases, and 6 bases had no gene match. This CDR3 reads CASSEAGTGFRNEQFF. In nucleotides, the CDR3 is TGTGCCAGCAGTGAAGCGGGGACAGGGTTTCGCAATGAGCAGTTCTTC.

As concerns this clone: The sample has other DNA sequences that encode this CDR3 too. This sequence joins TRBV6-5 and TRBJ1-5; 8 bases match TRBD1. The CDR3 consists of 14 residues. Germline-derived CDR1 and CDR2 are MNHEY and SVGAGI. J gave up 7 bases and V 4 bases, and 6 bases lay outside the gene matches. The CDR3 sequence is CASSSGQGRQPQHF. The CDR3 DNA follows: TGTGCCAGCAGTTCAGGACAGGGCAGGCAGCCCCAGCATTTT.

V and J are TRBV28 and TRBJ1-2, with D tentatively TRBD1 (5 bases). The germline V gene has CDR1 MDHEN and CDR2 SYDVKM. This CDR3 region has 14 residues. V was shortened by 5 bases and J by 2 bases, with 12 bases between the two germline ends. In DNA, the CDR3 is TGTGCCAGCAGTCCCCTGGGGCAGAACTATGGCTACACCTTC. Protein: CASSPLGQNYGYTF.

The V and J genes are TRBV28 and TRBJ1-2; 9 nucleotides match TRBD1. The CDR3 is 16 residues long. The V gene's germline CDR1 is MDHEN and CDR2 SYDVKM. V shed 4 bases, J shed 2 bases, and the junction held 8 bases outside the gene matches. The CDR3 region has the DNA TGTGCCAGCAGTTATACTACGGGGACAGGGAACTATGGCTACACCTTC. This translates into CASSYTTGTGNYGYTF.

The chain employs TRBV5-1 and TRBJ1-1; tentatively, D is TRBD1 (6 bases). Trimming cost V 4 bases and J 0 bases, with 19 bases left between them. The CDR3 consists of 17 residues. Germline-derived CDR1 and CDR2 are SGHRS and YFSETQ. CDR3 in DNA: TGCGCCAGCAGCCCTGGAGGGGGTTCACCCATGAACACTGAAGCTTTCTTT. It translates to CASSPGGGSPMNTEAFF.

This sequence joins TRBV5-5 and TRBJ1-1; 8 bases fit TRBD1. The CDR3 covers 16 residues. With V trimmed by 1 base and J by 4 bases, 9 bases remained unmatched. The germline gives CDR1 SGHKS, CDR2 YYEKEE (reference sequence). CDR3 region: CASSLIRTGLGTEAFF. The CDR3 DNA reads TGTGCCAGCAGCTTGATCCGGACAGGGTTAGGCACTGAAGCTTTCTTT.

The V gene is TRBV27, the J gene TRBJ1-4, with a weak D call TRBD1 (6 bases). V lost 3 bases and J lost 7, with 12 bases in between. Germline V gives CDR1 MNHEY, CDR2 SMNVEV (reference sequence). The CDR3 loop spans 14 amino acids. In nucleotides, the CDR3 is TGTGCCAGCAGTTTCAGGGGAAGGTCTGAAAAACTGTTTTTT. Residues: CASSFRGRSEKLFF.

A single count supports this clone. The chain links TRBV19 to TRBJ1-1; D uncertain. CDR3 length: 13 residues. The germline V gene encodes CDR1 LNHDA and CDR2 SQIVND (reference sequence). V lost 5 bases to trimming and J lost 0 bases, with 7 bases between them. CDR3 coding DNA: TGTGCCAGTAGTCTGGCGTTGAACACTGAAGCTTTCTTT. The encoded protein is CASSLALNTEAFF.

Concerning this clone itself: This sample includes further DNA sequences coding for the same CDR3. This chain joins TRBV29-1 and TRBJ2-1, with TRBD2 as a possible D gene (5 bases). Germline V gene data show CDR1 as SQVTM and CDR2 as ANQGSEA. This CDR3 is built from 18 residues. V lost 1 base, J lost 1 base, and 20 bases lay in between. In DNA, the CDR3 is TGCAGCGTTGAAGGGCTGTACGCGGCGGGCGCTTCCTACAATGAGCAGTTCTTC. This sequence encodes CSVEGLYAAGASYNEQFF.

CDR3 DNA: TGTGCCAGCAGCCAAAAGCGCGAAGAGACCCAGTACTTC. It codes for CASSQKREETQYF. This chain uses TRBV4-2 with TRBJ2-5, with D unresolved. CDR3 length equals 13 residues. Trimming took off 2 bases at V and 3 bases at J, with 7 bases between the two ends. CDR1 is LGHNA and CDR2 is YNFKEQ in the germline V gene.

The chain employs TRBV25-1 and TRBJ2-3; 9 nucleotides align to TRBD2. With V trimmed by 1 base and J by 4 bases, 6 bases remained unmatched. CDR1 is MGHDK, CDR2 SYGVNS, per germline. This CDR3 is built from 16 residues. The CDR3 region is CASSEWGGGDADTQYF. For the CDR3, the DNA is TGTGCCAGCAGTGAATGGGGCGGGGGGGATGCAGATACGCAGTATTTT. Variable domain in full (rest from reference TRBV25-1 and TRBJ2-3): EADIYQTPRYLVIGTGKKITLECSQTMGHDKMYWYQQDPGMELHLIHYSYGVNSTEKGDLSSESTVSRIRTEHFPLTLESARPSHTSQYLCASSEWGGGDADTQYFGPGTRLTVL.

This rearrangement joins TRBV5-1 to TRBJ2-5, with TRBD2 as a possible D gene (5 bases). CDR3 length: 16 amino acids. Germline assignment: CDR1 SGHRS and CDR2 YFSETQ. Trimming shortened V by 4 bases and J by 5 bases, and 21 bases separated the two germline ends. CDR3 sequence (DNA): TGCGCCAGCAGCCTTACGCCCCAGGCCGGCGGGGAGACCCAGTACTTC. It translates to CASSLTPQAGGETQYF.

The chain links TRBV4-1 to TRBJ2-1; 10 bases match TRBD2. CDR3 length: 15 amino acids. With 5 bases clipped from V and 3 bases from J, the junction kept 4 bases outside the gene matches. Germline values: CDR1 MGHRA, CDR2 YSYEKL. CDR3 sequence (DNA): TGCGCCAGCAGCTATACTAGCGGGAACTACAATGAGCAGTTCTTC. Encoded protein: CASSYTSGNYNEQFF.